This T cell receptor (beta chain) comes out of a study of T cell repertoires in cytomegalovirus infection. Study at large: CMV infection plus the matching HLA type was flagged by public TCR beta signatures.

Comments on this clonotype: What it recognizes is unknown.

TCRdb re-derived calls from the reads in MiXCR, one entry per CDR3 protein. The sample lists about 530,000 distinct CDR3 sequences, more than 20% occurring once. Study-wide points: The ex vivo response was dominated by HLA-C-restricted CMV-specific TCR beta clonotypes. Cumulative public TCR beta family frequency identified CMV carriers with the relevant HLA.

This TCR was sampled from a human donor in good health (CMV status not recorded). Some clones in this sample may be carry-over from other donors' samples. Sample: PBMCs.

This chain's CDR3 is CASSLATGGGSEQFF. Written as DNA, the CDR3 is TGCGCCAGCAGCTTGGCGACAGGGGGAGGGAGTGAGCAGTTCTTC. The rearrangement joins TRBV5-1 to TRBJ2-1; 9 bases line up with TRBD1. The CDR3 is 15 amino acids. V shed 0 bases and J 9 bases; nucleotides not matched to a gene: 7. Per the germline V gene, CDR1 is SGHRS and CDR2 is YFSETQ.